This entry lists 9 T cell receptor beta chains sequenced from one sample in a study of blood T cells in healthy people across ages. Then a second PCR, running about 6 to 11 cycles, was carried out with a sample-barcoded 5' primer and a J-beta primer mix. TCRdb reprocessed the 5' RACE reads with MiXCR, giving one entry per CDR3 protein. The data hold hundreds of thousands of distinct CDR3 sequences, with 45% to 50% observed a single time. Material for sequencing was blood. Receptors were obtained from a young man in good health.

Of note for this clonotype: The junction shows a germline mismatch at one end, possibly a read error. V and J are TRBV9 and TRBJ2-7; possible D gene TRBD1, 5 bases. The CDR3 runs to 14 residues. Germline lookup yields CDR1 SGDLS and CDR2 YYNGEE. CDR3: CARSVQATNYEQYF. The CDR3 nucleotides read TGTGCCCGCAGCGTACAGGCCACAAACTACGAGCAGTACTTC.

V and J are TRBV7-2 and TRBJ2-3; maybe TRBD2 (5 bases). CDR1 and CDR2 from the germline V gene are SGHTA and FQGNSA. This CDR3 is 15 amino acids long. Trimming removed 2 bases from V and 2 bases from J, with 11 bases in between. Written as DNA, the CDR3 is TGTGCCAGCAGCTTATCGGTCCTAGCCACAGATACGCAGTATTTT. It specifies CASSLSVLATDTQYF.

V usage is TRBV20-1 and J usage is TRBJ1-5; the match to TRBD1 covers 8 bases. Germline loops: CDR1 DFQATT, CDR2 SNEGSKA (reference sequence). The J segment lost 1 base and the V segment lost 4 bases, leaving 3 bases of the junction unmatched. This CDR3 region has 14 residues. The CDR3 nucleotides read TGCAGTGCTAAGGACAGGGTAAGCAATCAGCCCCAGCATTTT. The encoded protein is CSAKDRVSNQPQHF.

The chain uses TRBV6-2 or TRBV6-3 and TRBJ2-6, with D possibly matching TRBD2 (6 bases). V gave up 11 bases and J gave up 2 bases, with 16 bases separating them. CDR1 and CDR2 (germline): MNHEY, SVGEGT. The CDR3 consists of 15 residues. The CDR3 reads CAAKPGGTGANVLTF. The CDR3 DNA reads TGTGCCGCGAAACCCGGGGGAACTGGGGCCAACGTCCTGACTTTC.

Only one count was recorded for this clonotype. The chain links TRBV7-2 to TRBJ1-5; unclear D gene. The CDR3 length is 16 residues. Trimming took 2 bases from V and 4 from J, leaving 15 bases between them. The germline gives CDR1 SGHTA, CDR2 FQGNSA. CDR3 protein: CASSLLAAARNQPQHF. Here the CDR3 DNA reads TGTGCCAGCAGCTTACTCGCGGCGGCCAGGAATCAGCCCCAGCATTTT. Using reference TRBV7-2 and TRBJ1-5 for the parts outside the CDR3, the full variable domain is GAGVSQSPSNKVTEKGKDVELRCDPISGHTALYWYRQSLGQGLEFLIYFQGNSAPDKSGLPSDRFSAERTGGSVSTLTIQRTQQEDSAVYLCASSLLAAARNQPQHFGDGTRLSIL.

The genes are TRBV7-9 and TRBJ1-2; D is uncertain. This CDR3 comprises 13 residues. V was cut by 5 bases and J by 4 bases, with 11 bases left in between. Germline values: CDR1 SEHNR, CDR2 FQNEAQ (reference sequence). As DNA, the CDR3 is TGTGCCAGCAGCCCAAACGAAGTCTATGGCTACACCTTC. Protein product: CASSPNEVYGYTF.

This clonotype came up a few times. The CDR3 loop is CASSTGEYGYTF. For the CDR3, the DNA is TGTGCCAGCAGTACCGGGGAATATGGCTACACCTTC. The J gene is TRBJ1-2, the V gene TRBV28; D gene ambiguous. This CDR3 comprises 12 residues. Trimming took 5 bases from V and 5 from J, leaving 9 bases between them. Germline assignment: CDR1 MDHEN and CDR2 SYDVKM.

For the CDR3, the DNA is TGCGCCAGCAGCTTGGACGGGACAAGCTCCTACGAGCAGTACTTC. Its protein is CASSLDGTSSYEQYF. This chain connects TRBV5-1 to TRBJ2-7, with D possibly being TRBD1 (6 bases). CDR1 and CDR2 (germline): SGHRS, YFSETQ. V lost 0 bases and J lost 0, with 10 bases in between. CDR3 size: 15 residues. The entire variable domain, with the rest obtained from reference TRBV5-1 and TRBJ2-7, is as follows: KAGVTQTPRYLIKTRGQQVTLSCSPISGHRSVSWYQQTPGQGLQFLFEYFSETQRNKGNFPGRFSGRQFSNSRSEMNVSTLELGDSALYLCASSLDGTSSYEQYFGPGTRLTVT.

This clonotype was detected ten times or more. This chain uses TRBV7-2 with TRBJ2-7, with 7 bases identical to TRBD1. V was clipped by 2 bases and J by 3 bases; unmatched bases: 7. This CDR3 is built from 15 residues. Germline-derived CDR1 and CDR2 are SGHTA and FQGNSA. CDR3: CASSLRGQEFYEQYF. Here the CDR3 DNA reads TGTGCCAGCAGCTTACGAGGACAGGAGTTCTACGAGCAGTACTTC.